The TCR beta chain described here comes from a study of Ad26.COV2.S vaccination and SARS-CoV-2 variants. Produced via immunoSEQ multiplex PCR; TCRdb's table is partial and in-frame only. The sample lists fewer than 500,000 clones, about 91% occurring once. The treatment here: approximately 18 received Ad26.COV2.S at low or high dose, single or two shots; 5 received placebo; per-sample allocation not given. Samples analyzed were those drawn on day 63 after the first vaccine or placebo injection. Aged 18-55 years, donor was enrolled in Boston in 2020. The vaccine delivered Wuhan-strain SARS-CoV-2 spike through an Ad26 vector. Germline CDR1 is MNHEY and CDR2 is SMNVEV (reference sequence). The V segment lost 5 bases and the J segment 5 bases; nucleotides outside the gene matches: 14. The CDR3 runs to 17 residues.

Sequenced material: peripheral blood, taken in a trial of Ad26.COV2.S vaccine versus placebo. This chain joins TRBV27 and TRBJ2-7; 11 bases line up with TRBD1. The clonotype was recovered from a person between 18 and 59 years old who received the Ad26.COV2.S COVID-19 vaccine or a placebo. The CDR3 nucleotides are TGTGCCAGCAGTATCGCCCGCCGGGACAGGGGGTTCAACGAGCAGTACTTC. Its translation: CASSIARRDRGFNEQYF.